This T cell receptor (beta chain) comes out of a study of shared clonotypes between healthy human individuals. Study observations and caveats: Clonotype sharing among donors was expected to depend on sequencing depth.

Concerning this clone: Its target is not known.

Deep was the level at which the assay was run. The protocol was immunoSEQ multiplex PCR, while the TCRdb copy is restricted to in-frame clones and leaves out a portion. The sample holds about 490,000 clones, 60% to 85% seen once. The study drew all its donors from Caucasian adults living in Nashville, Tennessee. For genomic DNA, unsorted samples relied on roughly 100 million PBMCs. This TCR came from a woman aged 40 to 50 in good health. Some clones in this sample may be carry-over from other donors' samples. Sequencing was carried out using PBMCs.

CDR3 DNA sequence: TGTGCCAGCAGTTTATATCCTAGCGGGAGTAAGGTCGGCTACGAGCAGTACTTC. Translated, it gives CASSLYPSGSKVGYEQYF. The rearrangement links TRBV27 to TRBJ2-7, with 10 bases matching TRBD2. The CDR3 spans 18 residues. The trim removed 1 base at V and 3 bases at J, leaving 12 bases unmatched. Germline loops: CDR1 MNHEY, CDR2 SMNVEV (reference sequence).